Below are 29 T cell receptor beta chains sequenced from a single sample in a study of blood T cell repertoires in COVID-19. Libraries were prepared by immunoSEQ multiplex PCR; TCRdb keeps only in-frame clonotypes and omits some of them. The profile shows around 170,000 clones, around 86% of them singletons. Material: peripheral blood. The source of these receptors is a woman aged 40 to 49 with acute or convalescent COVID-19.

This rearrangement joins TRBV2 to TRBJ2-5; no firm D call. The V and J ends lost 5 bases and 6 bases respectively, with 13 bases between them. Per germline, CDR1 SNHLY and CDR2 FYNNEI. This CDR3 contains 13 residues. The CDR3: CASSSRVIQTQYF. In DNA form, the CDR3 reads TGTGCCAGCAGTTCCCGAGTCATTCAGACCCAGTACTTC.

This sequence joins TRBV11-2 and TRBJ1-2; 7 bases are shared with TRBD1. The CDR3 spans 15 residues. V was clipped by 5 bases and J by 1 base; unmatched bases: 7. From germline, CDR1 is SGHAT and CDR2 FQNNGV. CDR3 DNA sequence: TGTGCCAGCAGCCGATACAGGGGCGATAACTATGGCTACACCTTC. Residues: CASSRYRGDNYGYTF.

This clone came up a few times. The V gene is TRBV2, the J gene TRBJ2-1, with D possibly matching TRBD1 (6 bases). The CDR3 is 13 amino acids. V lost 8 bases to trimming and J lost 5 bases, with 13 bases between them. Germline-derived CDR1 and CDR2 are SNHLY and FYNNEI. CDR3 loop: CASDLRGNNEQFF. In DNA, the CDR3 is TGTGCCAGCGACCTCAGGGGAAACAATGAGCAGTTCTTC.

Here the CDR3 reads CASSFKGASGNAYNEQFF. In DNA form, the CDR3 reads TGTGCCAGCAGCTTCAAAGGGGCTAGCGGGAATGCCTACAATGAGCAGTTCTTC. V usage is TRBV5-6 and J usage is TRBJ2-1, with 9 bases matching TRBD2. With V trimmed by 2 bases and J by 2 bases, 11 bases remained unmatched. Germline lookup yields CDR1 SGHDT and CDR2 YYEEEE. The CDR3 extends over 18 amino acids.

The CDR3, as DNA: TGTGCCAGCAGCTTAGGGAGTCCACTCTCTGGAAACACCATATATTTT. Protein product: CASSLGSPLSGNTIYF. The gene calls are TRBV7-6 and TRBJ1-3, with D hard to call. Germline CDR1 SGHVS, CDR2 FNYEAQ. With 1 base removed from V and 0 bases from J, the gap between germline ends came to 10 bases. CDR3 length: 16 amino acids.

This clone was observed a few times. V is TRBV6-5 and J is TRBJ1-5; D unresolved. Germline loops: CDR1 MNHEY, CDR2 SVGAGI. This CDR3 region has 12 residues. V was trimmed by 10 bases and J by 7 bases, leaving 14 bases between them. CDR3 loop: CATNNPGQPQHF. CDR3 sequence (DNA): TGTGCCACAAATAACCCGGGACAGCCCCAGCATTTT.

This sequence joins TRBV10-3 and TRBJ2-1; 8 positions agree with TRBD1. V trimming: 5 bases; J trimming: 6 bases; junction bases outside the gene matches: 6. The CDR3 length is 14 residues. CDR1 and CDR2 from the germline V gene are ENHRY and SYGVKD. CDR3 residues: CAISKDRESNEQFF. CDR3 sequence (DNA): TGTGCCATCAGTAAGGACAGGGAAAGCAATGAGCAGTTCTTC.

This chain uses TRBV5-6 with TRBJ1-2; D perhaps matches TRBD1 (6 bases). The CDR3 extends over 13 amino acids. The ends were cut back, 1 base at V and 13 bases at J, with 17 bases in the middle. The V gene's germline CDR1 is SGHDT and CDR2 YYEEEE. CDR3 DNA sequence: TGTGCCAGCAGCTTGCAGGGGAGCCTATCGTCCACCTTC. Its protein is CASSLQGSLSSTF.

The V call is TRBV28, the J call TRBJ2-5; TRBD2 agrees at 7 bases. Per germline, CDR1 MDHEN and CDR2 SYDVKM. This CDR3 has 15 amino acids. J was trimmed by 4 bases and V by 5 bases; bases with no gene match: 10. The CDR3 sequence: CASSGASGMRETQYF. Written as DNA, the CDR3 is TGTGCCAGCAGTGGGGCCAGCGGGATGAGAGAGACCCAGTACTTC.

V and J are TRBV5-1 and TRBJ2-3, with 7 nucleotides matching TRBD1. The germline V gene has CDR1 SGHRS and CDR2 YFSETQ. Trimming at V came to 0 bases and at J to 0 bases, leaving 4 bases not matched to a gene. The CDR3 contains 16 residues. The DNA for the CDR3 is TGCGCCAGCAGCTTGGGGCTGGACAGGAGCACAGATACGCAGTATTTT. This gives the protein CASSLGLDRSTDTQYF.

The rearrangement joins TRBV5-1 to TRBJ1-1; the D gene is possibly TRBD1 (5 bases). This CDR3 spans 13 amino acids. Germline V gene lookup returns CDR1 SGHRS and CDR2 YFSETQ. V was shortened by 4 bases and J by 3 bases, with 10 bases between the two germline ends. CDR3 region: CASSVGADTEAFF. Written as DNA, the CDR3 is TGCGCCAGCAGCGTAGGGGCGGACACTGAAGCTTTCTTT.

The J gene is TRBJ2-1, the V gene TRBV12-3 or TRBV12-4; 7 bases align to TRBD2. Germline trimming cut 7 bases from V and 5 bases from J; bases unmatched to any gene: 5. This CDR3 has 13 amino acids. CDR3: CASTAGVDNEQFF. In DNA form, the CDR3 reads TGTGCCAGCACCGCGGGAGTTGACAATGAGCAGTTCTTC.

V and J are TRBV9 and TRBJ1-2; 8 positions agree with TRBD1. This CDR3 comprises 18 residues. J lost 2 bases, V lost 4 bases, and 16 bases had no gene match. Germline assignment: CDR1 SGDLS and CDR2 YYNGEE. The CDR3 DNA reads TGTGCCAGCAGCCTCACCCCCTCCGGGACAGGATTGAACTATGGCTACACCTTC. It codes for CASSLTPSGTGLNYGYTF.

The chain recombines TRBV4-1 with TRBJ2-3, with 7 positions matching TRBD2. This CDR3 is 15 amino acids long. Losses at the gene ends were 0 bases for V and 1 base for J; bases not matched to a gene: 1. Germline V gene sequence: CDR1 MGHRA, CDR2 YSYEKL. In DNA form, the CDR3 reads TGCGCCAGCAGCCAAGATCGGGAGGGCACAGATACGCAGTATTTT. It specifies CASSQDREGTDTQYF.

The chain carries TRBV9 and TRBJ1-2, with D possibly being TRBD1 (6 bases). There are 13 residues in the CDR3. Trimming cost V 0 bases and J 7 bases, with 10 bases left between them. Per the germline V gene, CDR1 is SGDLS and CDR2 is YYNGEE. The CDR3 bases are TGTGCCAGCAGCGTAGAGGGGGTGCCTGGCTACACCTTC. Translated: CASSVEGVPGYTF. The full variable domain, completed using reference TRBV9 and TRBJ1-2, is DSGVTQTPKHLITATGQRVTLRCSPRSGDLSVYWYQQSLDQGLQFLIQYYNGEERAKGNILERFSAQQFPDLHSELNLSSLELGDSALYFCASSVEGVPGYTFGSGTRLTVV.

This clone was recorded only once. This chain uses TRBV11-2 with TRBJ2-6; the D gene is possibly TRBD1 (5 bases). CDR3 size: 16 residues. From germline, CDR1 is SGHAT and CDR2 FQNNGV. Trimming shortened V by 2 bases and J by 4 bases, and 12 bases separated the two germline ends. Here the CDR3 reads CASSLLGVWGANVLTF. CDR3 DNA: TGTGCCAGCAGCTTATTAGGGGTTTGGGGGGCCAACGTCCTGACTTTC.

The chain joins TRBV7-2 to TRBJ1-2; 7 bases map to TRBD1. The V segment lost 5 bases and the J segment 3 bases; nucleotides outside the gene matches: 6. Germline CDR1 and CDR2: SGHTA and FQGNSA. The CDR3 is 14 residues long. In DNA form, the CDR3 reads TGTGCCAGCAGCCCCAACAGGGGTGACTATGGCTACACCTTC. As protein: CASSPNRGDYGYTF. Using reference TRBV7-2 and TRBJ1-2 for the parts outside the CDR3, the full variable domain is GAGVSQSPSNKVTEKGKDVELRCDPISGHTALYWYRQSLGQGLEFLIYFQGNSAPDKSGLPSDRFSAERTGGSVSTLTIQRTQQEDSAVYLCASSPNRGDYGYTFGSGTRLTVV.

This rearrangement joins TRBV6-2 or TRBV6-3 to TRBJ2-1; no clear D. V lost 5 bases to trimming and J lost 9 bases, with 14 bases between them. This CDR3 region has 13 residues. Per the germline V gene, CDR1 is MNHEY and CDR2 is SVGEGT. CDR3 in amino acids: CASSSRSVGEQFF. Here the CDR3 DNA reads TGTGCCAGCAGTAGCCGCTCGGTCGGTGAGCAGTTCTTC.

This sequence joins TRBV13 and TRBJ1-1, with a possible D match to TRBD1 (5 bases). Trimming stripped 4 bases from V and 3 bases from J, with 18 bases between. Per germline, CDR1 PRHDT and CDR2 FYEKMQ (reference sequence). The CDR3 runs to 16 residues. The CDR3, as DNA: TGTGCCAGCAGCTCCGACAGCATAAATTCTTACACTGAAGCTTTCTTT. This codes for CASSSDSINSYTEAFF.

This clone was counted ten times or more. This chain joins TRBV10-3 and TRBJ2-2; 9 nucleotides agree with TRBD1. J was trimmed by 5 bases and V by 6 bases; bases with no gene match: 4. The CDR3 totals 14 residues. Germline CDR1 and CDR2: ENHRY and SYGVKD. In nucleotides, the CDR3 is TGTGCCATCAGCCGACAGGGGGGTACCGGGGAGCTGTTTTTT. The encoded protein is CAISRQGGTGELFF.

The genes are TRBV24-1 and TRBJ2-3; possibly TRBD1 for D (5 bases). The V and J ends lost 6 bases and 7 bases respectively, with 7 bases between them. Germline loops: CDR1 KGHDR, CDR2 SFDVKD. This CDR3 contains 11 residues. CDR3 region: CATSRGNTQYF. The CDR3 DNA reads TGTGCCACCAGTAGGGGTAATACGCAGTATTTT.

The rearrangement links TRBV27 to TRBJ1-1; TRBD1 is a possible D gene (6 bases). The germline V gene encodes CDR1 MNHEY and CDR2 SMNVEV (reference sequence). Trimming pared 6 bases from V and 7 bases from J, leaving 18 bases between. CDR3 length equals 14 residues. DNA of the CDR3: TGTGCCAGCAGGCGATCACAGGGCCGTGGTGAAGCTTTCTTT. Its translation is CASRRSQGRGEAFF.

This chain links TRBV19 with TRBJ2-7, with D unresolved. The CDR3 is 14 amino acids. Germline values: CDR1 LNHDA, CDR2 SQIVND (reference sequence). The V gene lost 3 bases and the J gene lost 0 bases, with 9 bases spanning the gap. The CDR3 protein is CASSISAVSYEQYF. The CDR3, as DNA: TGTGCCAGTAGTATTTCCGCAGTCTCCTACGAGCAGTACTTC.

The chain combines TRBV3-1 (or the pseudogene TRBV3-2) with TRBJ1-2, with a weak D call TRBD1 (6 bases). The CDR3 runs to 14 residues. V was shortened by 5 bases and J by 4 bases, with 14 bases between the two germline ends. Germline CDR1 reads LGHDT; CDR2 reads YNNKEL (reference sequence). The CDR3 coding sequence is TGTGCCAGCAGCTCCTCCACAGGGATCTATGGCTACACCTTC. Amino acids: CASSSSTGIYGYTF.

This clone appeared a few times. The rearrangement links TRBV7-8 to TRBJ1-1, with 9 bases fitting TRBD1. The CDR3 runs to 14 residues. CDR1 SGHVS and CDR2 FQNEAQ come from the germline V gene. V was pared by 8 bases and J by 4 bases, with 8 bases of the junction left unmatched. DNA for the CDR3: TGTGCCAGCGCCCTCCGGGACAGGGCCACTGAAGCTTTCTTT. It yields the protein CASALRDRATEAFF.

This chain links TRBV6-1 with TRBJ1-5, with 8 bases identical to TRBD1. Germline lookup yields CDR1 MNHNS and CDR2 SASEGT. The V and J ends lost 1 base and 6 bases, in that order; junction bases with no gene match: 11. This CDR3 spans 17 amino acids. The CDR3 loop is CASSEGVDRGAFQPQHF. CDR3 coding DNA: TGTGCCAGCAGTGAAGGGGTTGACAGGGGCGCTTTTCAGCCCCAGCATTTT.

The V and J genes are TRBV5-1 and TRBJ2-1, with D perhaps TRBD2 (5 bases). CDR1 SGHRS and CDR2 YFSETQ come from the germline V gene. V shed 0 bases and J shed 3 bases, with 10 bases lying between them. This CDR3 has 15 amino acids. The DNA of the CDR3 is TGCGCCAGCAGCTTGGTGTCCGGGGACTACAATGAGCAGTTCTTC. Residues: CASSLVSGDYNEQFF.

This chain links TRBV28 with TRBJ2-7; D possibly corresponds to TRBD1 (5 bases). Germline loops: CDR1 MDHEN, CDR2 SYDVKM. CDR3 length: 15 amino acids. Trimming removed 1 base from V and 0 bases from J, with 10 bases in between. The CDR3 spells CASSLFQGGSYEQYF. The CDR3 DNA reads TGTGCCAGCAGTTTATTCCAGGGCGGCTCCTACGAGCAGTACTTC.

CDR3 nucleotide sequence: TGTGCCAGCAGCTCTACAGGGGGCTGGTCACCCCTCCACTTT. This codes for CASSSTGGWSPLHF. V is TRBV5-4 and J is TRBJ1-6, with TRBD1 matching over 9 bases. From germline, CDR1 is SGHNT and CDR2 YYREEE (reference sequence). The V and J ends lost 3 bases and 10 bases, in that order; junction bases with no gene match: 5. The CDR3 consists of 14 residues. The whole variable domain, remainder taken from reference TRBV5-4 and TRBJ1-6, is ETGVTQSPTHLIKTRGQQVTLRCSSQSGHNTVSWYQQALGQGPQFIFQYYREEENGRGNFPPRFSGLQFPNYSSELNVNALELDDSALYLCASSSTGGWSPLHFGNGTRLTVT.